The rows below give T cell receptor beta chains drawn from one sample of a study of T cell responses to AZD1222 COVID-19 vaccine. Data came from immunoSEQ multiplex PCR; TCRdb stores just in-frame clones and leaves some out. The sample has roughly 130,000 clones; 80% to 90% are singletons. The source material was peripheral blood, sampled on day 0 of AZD1222 vaccination. These TCRs come from an adult in good health. Each CDR3 is given with its conserved first and last residue. The D gene is left open where the match is weak. Clone size appears in some rows only: once, few, many, or a class for an expanded clone.

cdr3_nt: TGTGCCACCAGCAGGGGGGACACTGGGGGGGAGCTGTTTTTT
cdr3_aa: CATSRGDTGGELFF
clone_size: NA
j_call: TRBJ2-2
v_call: TRBV15
d_call: NA

cdr3_nt: TGCGCCAGCAGCTCCGGGCTAACCATTCACAATGAGCAGTTCTTC
cdr3_aa: CASSSGLTIHNEQFF
clone_size: NA
j_call: TRBJ2-1
v_call: TRBV5-1
d_call: NA

cdr3_nt: TGCGCCAGCAGCTTGTGGGGGCGGGCTGAAGCTTTCTTT
cdr3_aa: CASSLWGRAEAFF
clone_size: NA
j_call: TRBJ1-1
v_call: TRBV5-1
d_call: NA

cdr3_nt: TGTGCCGGCGGTACCGGGAGTGGAAAACTGTTTTTT
cdr3_aa: CAGGTGSGKLFF
clone_size: NA
j_call: TRBJ1-4
v_call: TRBV2
d_call: NA

cdr3_nt: TGTGCCAGCAGCGTAGGACGAGGGGGAAAAGGAAGCTACGAGCAGTACTTC
cdr3_aa: CASSVGRGGKGSYEQYF
clone_size: NA
j_call: TRBJ2-7
v_call: TRBV9
d_call: NA

cdr3_nt: TGTGCCAGCAGTTTCGGGGACAGGGGTGGCTACACCTTC
cdr3_aa: CASSFGDRGGYTF
clone_size: NA
j_call: TRBJ1-2
v_call: TRBV28
d_call: TRBD1

cdr3_nt: TGTGCCAGCAGACCGGGGGCTACTGAGCAGTACTTC
cdr3_aa: CASRPGATEQYF
clone_size: NA
j_call: TRBJ2-7
v_call: TRBV6-5
d_call: NA

cdr3_nt: TGTGCCAGCAGCTTACAGGTTAATCAGCCCCAGCATTTT
cdr3_aa: CASSLQVNQPQHF
clone_size: NA
j_call: TRBJ1-5
v_call: TRBV7-2
d_call: NA

cdr3_nt: TGTGCCAGCAGCGTAGGTTCCACTAGTCTCTCCTACAATGAGCAGTTCTTC
cdr3_aa: CASSVGSTSLSYNEQFF
clone_size: NA
j_call: TRBJ2-1
v_call: TRBV9
d_call: NA

cdr3_nt: TGTGCCAGCAGCTTAGAGGGAGGGAGGCACAATCAGCCCCAGCATTTT
cdr3_aa: CASSLEGGRHNQPQHF
clone_size: once
j_call: TRBJ1-5
v_call: TRBV7-2
d_call: NA

cdr3_nt: TGTGCCAGCAGCTCCCATGCGGGGGGAACCTACGAGCAGTACTTC
cdr3_aa: CASSSHAGGTYEQYF
clone_size: NA
j_call: TRBJ2-7
v_call: TRBV9
d_call: TRBD2

cdr3_nt: TGTGCCAGCAGCCCCACTAGCGGGATTTTCGAGCAGTACTTC
cdr3_aa: CASSPTSGIFEQYF
clone_size: NA
j_call: TRBJ2-7
v_call: TRBV5-5
d_call: TRBD2

cdr3_nt: TGTGCCAGCAGTGGGGACTCGGGCTATGGCTACACCTTC
cdr3_aa: CASSGDSGYGYTF
clone_size: NA
j_call: TRBJ1-2
v_call: TRBV2
d_call: NA

cdr3_nt: TGTGCCAGCAGCGAAAGGGAGACTGGGGCCAACGTCCTGACTTTC
cdr3_aa: CASSERETGANVLTF
clone_size: NA
j_call: TRBJ2-6
v_call: TRBV3-1/TRBV3-2
d_call: NA

cdr3_nt: TGTGCCACCAGTGGACAGGGTACCAACTATGGCTACACCTTC
cdr3_aa: CATSGQGTNYGYTF
clone_size: NA
j_call: TRBJ1-2
v_call: TRBV24-1
d_call: TRBD1

cdr3_nt: TGTGCCAGCAGTTTAGGGGGCACCGGGGAGCTGTTTTTT
cdr3_aa: CASSLGGTGELFF
clone_size: NA
j_call: TRBJ2-2
v_call: TRBV12-3/TRBV12-4
d_call: NA

cdr3_nt: TGTGCCAGCAGTTATAGGACAGGGAGCACAGATACGCAGTATTTT
cdr3_aa: CASSYRTGSTDTQYF
clone_size: once
j_call: TRBJ2-3
v_call: TRBV7-2
d_call: TRBD1

cdr3_nt: TGTGCCAGCAGCTTATGGCTAGAGATTGAATACGAGCAGTACTTC
cdr3_aa: CASSLWLEIEYEQYF
clone_size: NA
j_call: TRBJ2-7
v_call: TRBV7-2
d_call: NA

cdr3_nt: TGTGCCAGCTCACCCCTGACGGAGCGGGGCACTGAAGCTTTCTTT
cdr3_aa: CASSPLTERGTEAFF
clone_size: NA
j_call: TRBJ1-1
v_call: TRBV18
d_call: NA

cdr3_nt: TGTGCCAGCAGAGGGGGCAATCAGCCCCAGCATTTT
cdr3_aa: CASRGGNQPQHF
clone_size: NA
j_call: TRBJ1-5
v_call: TRBV2
d_call: NA

cdr3_nt: TGCGCCAGCAGCCTGGGGACAGTCGGGGAGCTGTTTTTT
cdr3_aa: CASSLGTVGELFF
clone_size: NA
j_call: TRBJ2-2
v_call: TRBV5-1
d_call: TRBD1

cdr3_nt: TGTGCCAGCGGGGCAGGGACACAGCCCCAGCATTTT
cdr3_aa: CASGAGTQPQHF
clone_size: NA
j_call: TRBJ1-5
v_call: TRBV19
d_call: NA

cdr3_nt: TGTGCCAGCAGCCCTCTGGCGGGAGCCCCCTACGAGCAGTACTTC
cdr3_aa: CASSPLAGAPYEQYF
clone_size: NA
j_call: TRBJ2-7
v_call: TRBV7-7
d_call: TRBD2

cdr3_nt: TGCGCCAGCAGCTTGAGCCCCCCTGAAGCTTTCTTT
cdr3_aa: CASSLSPPEAFF
clone_size: NA
j_call: TRBJ1-1
v_call: TRBV5-1
d_call: NA

cdr3_nt: TGTGCCAGTAGTGGAGCTAGCGGGAGGGTTCGGGAGACCCAGTACTTC
cdr3_aa: CASSGASGRVRETQYF
clone_size: NA
j_call: TRBJ2-5
v_call: TRBV19
d_call: TRBD2

cdr3_nt: TGTGCCAGCAGCCCAGGACTAGCGGGCGCGCCCTACGAGCAGTACTTC
cdr3_aa: CASSPGLAGAPYEQYF
clone_size: NA
j_call: TRBJ2-7
v_call: TRBV7-2
d_call: TRBD2

cdr3_nt: TGTGCCAGCAGTTTCAGTCGGAACACTGAAGCTTTCTTT
cdr3_aa: CASSFSRNTEAFF
clone_size: NA
j_call: TRBJ1-1
v_call: TRBV27
d_call: NA

cdr3_nt: TGCAGCGTTGAACCGGACAGAGAGACCCAGTACTTC
cdr3_aa: CSVEPDRETQYF
clone_size: NA
j_call: TRBJ2-5
v_call: TRBV29-1
d_call: NA

cdr3_nt: TGTGCCAGCAGTTACTTGACAGGGAATGGCAATCAGCCCCAGCATTTT
cdr3_aa: CASSYLTGNGNQPQHF
clone_size: NA
j_call: TRBJ1-5
v_call: TRBV6-6
d_call: TRBD1

cdr3_nt: TGTGCCAGCAGTGTATCAGGGCCCTATGGCTACACCTTC
cdr3_aa: CASSVSGPYGYTF
clone_size: NA
j_call: TRBJ1-2
v_call: TRBV28
d_call: NA

cdr3_nt: TGTGCCAGCAGCTCGGGGGCGGGAAACACCATATATTTT
cdr3_aa: CASSSGAGNTIYF
clone_size: NA
j_call: TRBJ1-3
v_call: TRBV28
d_call: NA

cdr3_nt: TGTGCCAGCAGTGCGCGACAGGGGACTAATGAAAAACTGTTTTTT
cdr3_aa: CASSARQGTNEKLFF
clone_size: NA
j_call: TRBJ1-4
v_call: TRBV28
d_call: TRBD1

cdr3_nt: TGTGCCTGGAGTCCCAGGAGCAGGGTTGAAAAACTGTTTTTT
cdr3_aa: CAWSPRSRVEKLFF
clone_size: NA
j_call: TRBJ1-4
v_call: TRBV30
d_call: NA

cdr3_nt: TGTGCCAGCAGTCGCTCCTACGAGCAGTACTTC
cdr3_aa: CASSRSYEQYF
clone_size: NA
j_call: TRBJ2-7
v_call: TRBV27
d_call: NA

cdr3_nt: TGTGCCACCAGCAGCCCCGGGACAGGACCGTACGAGCAGTACTTC
cdr3_aa: CATSSPGTGPYEQYF
clone_size: NA
j_call: TRBJ2-7
v_call: TRBV15
d_call: TRBD1

cdr3_nt: TGTGCCAGCTCACCTAGCCACTCGACGGGGGGGGATTCACCCCTCCACTTT
cdr3_aa: CASSPSHSTGGDSPLHF
clone_size: NA
j_call: TRBJ1-6
v_call: TRBV18
d_call: NA

cdr3_nt: TGTGCCAGCAGACGGGACAGGGTCATGAACACTGAAGCTTTCTTT
cdr3_aa: CASRRDRVMNTEAFF
clone_size: once
j_call: TRBJ1-1
v_call: TRBV3-1/TRBV3-2
d_call: TRBD1

cdr3_nt: TGTGCCAGCAGTTACTCGGGGACTGGCCCGAACTATGGCTACACCTTC
cdr3_aa: CASSYSGTGPNYGYTF
clone_size: NA
j_call: TRBJ1-2
v_call: TRBV6-6
d_call: NA

cdr3_nt: TGTGCCAGCAGTTCGGGGCCTGGCTACACCTTC
cdr3_aa: CASSSGPGYTF
clone_size: NA
j_call: TRBJ1-2
v_call: TRBV6-2/TRBV6-3
d_call: NA

cdr3_nt: TGTGCCAGCAGTTTACAAGCGACAGGGATGGACGCCTTC
cdr3_aa: CASSLQATGMDAF
clone_size: once
j_call: TRBJ1-2
v_call: TRBV28
d_call: TRBD1

cdr3_nt: TGTGCCAGTAGTATCCGGACAGGGACCTCGGAGCCCCAGCATTTT
cdr3_aa: CASSIRTGTSEPQHF
clone_size: NA
j_call: TRBJ1-5
v_call: TRBV19
d_call: TRBD1

cdr3_nt: TGTGCCAGCAGCTTCCAGGGCCCAATCGGGACCCAGTACTTC
cdr3_aa: CASSFQGPIGTQYF
clone_size: NA
j_call: TRBJ2-5
v_call: TRBV7-8
d_call: NA

cdr3_nt: TGCGCCAGCAGCTCGCTACTCGGACCAGGGGGCGCTGGAAACACCATATATTTT
cdr3_aa: CASSSLLGPGGAGNTIYF
clone_size: NA
j_call: TRBJ1-3
v_call: TRBV5-1
d_call: TRBD1

cdr3_nt: TGTGCCAGAGTGGGGGCCCGGAGCAATCAGCCCCAGCATTTT
cdr3_aa: CARVGARSNQPQHF
clone_size: NA
j_call: TRBJ1-5
v_call: TRBV6-4
d_call: NA

cdr3_nt: TGCGCCAGCAGCCGTCGGGCTTTCCTCAACACCGGGGAGCTGTTTTTT
cdr3_aa: CASSRRAFLNTGELFF
clone_size: NA
j_call: TRBJ2-2
v_call: TRBV4-1
d_call: NA

cdr3_nt: TGCGCCAGCAGGGGGGACTACGAGCAGTACTTC
cdr3_aa: CASRGDYEQYF
clone_size: NA
j_call: TRBJ2-7
v_call: TRBV5-1
d_call: NA

cdr3_nt: TGTGCCAGCAGTTTATCGCGGGGGGGGAGTGAAGCTTTCTTT
cdr3_aa: CASSLSRGGSEAFF
clone_size: few
j_call: TRBJ1-1
v_call: TRBV27
d_call: NA

cdr3_nt: TGTGCCACCAGCTCCCCGGGACGGAACACTGAAGCTTTCTTT
cdr3_aa: CATSSPGRNTEAFF
clone_size: NA
j_call: TRBJ1-1
v_call: TRBV15
d_call: NA

cdr3_nt: TGTGCCAGCGGGACTAGCGGGGATCACGGTGAGCAGTTCTTC
cdr3_aa: CASGTSGDHGEQFF
clone_size: NA
j_call: TRBJ2-1
v_call: TRBV9
d_call: TRBD2